These 18 T cell receptor beta chains came from one sample sequenced in a study of cytomegalovirus exposure and HLA in healthy donors. The PCR made use of 60 Vbeta and 13 Jbeta primers. Assay used: immunoSEQ multiplex PCR; TCRdb lists only in-frame clones, some missing. Of some 110,000 clones listed, around three quarters are singletons. The sample was PBMCs. The receptors derive from a middle-aged man in good health and CMV-seropositive.

The V and J genes are TRBV4-3 and TRBJ2-7; TRBD2 is a possible D gene (6 bases). The V and J ends lost 4 bases and 1 base respectively, with 14 bases between them. The CDR3 has 15 residues. Germline V gives CDR1 LGHNA, CDR2 YSLEER. The CDR3: CASSRLADFSYEQYF. The CDR3 DNA reads TGCGCCAGCAGCCGGTTAGCGGACTTTTCCTACGAGCAGTACTTC.

This clone was detected only a few times. This chain uses TRBV5-4 with TRBJ2-7; D gene uncertain. With 4 bases removed from V and 3 bases from J, the gap between germline ends came to 11 bases. Per germline, CDR1 SGHNT and CDR2 YYREEE (reference sequence). The CDR3 runs 13 residues. The CDR3 loop reads CASSRWQVYEQYF. DNA of the CDR3: TGTGCCAGCAGCCGGTGGCAGGTCTACGAGCAGTACTTC.

This clone was detected a few times. The chain couples TRBV18 to TRBJ1-2; D uncertain. The germline V gene encodes CDR1 KGHSH and CDR2 LQKENI. The V gene lost 4 bases and the J gene lost 6 bases, with 12 bases spanning the gap. This CDR3 has 13 amino acids. CDR3 sequence: CASSRSRGDGYTF. The CDR3 coding sequence is TGTGCCAGCTCACGGAGTAGAGGTGATGGCTACACCTTC.

The sample holds a few counts of this clone. The chain has TRBV4-1 and TRBJ1-4, with no clear D. Deletions cut 0 bases from V and 5 bases from J, with 13 bases between. The CDR3 loop spans 16 amino acids. CDR1 and CDR2 from the germline V gene are MGHRA and YSYEKL. In nucleotides, the CDR3 is TGCGCCAGCAGCCAAGAAATGTCGGGAAGAAATGAAAAACTGTTTTTT. As protein: CASSQEMSGRNEKLFF.

The chain carries TRBV6-5 and TRBJ2-6; TRBD1 agrees at 7 bases. The CDR3 consists of 15 residues. J lost 9 bases, V lost 6 bases, and 11 bases had no gene match. Germline CDR1 MNHEY, CDR2 SVGAGI. The CDR3 sequence: CASSRSTGLVNVLTF. In DNA form, the CDR3 reads TGTGCCAGCAGCCGATCGACAGGGTTGGTCAACGTCCTGACTTTC.

CDR3 nucleotide sequence: TGTGCCAGCAGGACAGAAGGTTACGAGCAGTACTTC. Its translation: CASRTEGYEQYF. The V call is TRBV28, the J call TRBJ2-7; tentative D call: TRBD1 (5 bases). This CDR3 is 12 amino acids long. CDR1 MDHEN and CDR2 SYDVKM come from the germline V gene. V was trimmed by 6 bases and J by 4 bases, leaving 10 bases between them. Complete variable domain (other parts from reference TRBV28 and TRBJ2-7): DVKVTQSSRYLVKRTGEKVFLECVQDMDHENMFWYRQDPGLGLRLIYFSYDVKMKEKGDIPEGYSVSREKKERFSLILESASTNQTSMYLCASRTEGYEQYFGPGTRLTVT.

V usage is TRBV5-4 and J usage is TRBJ1-1; tentatively, D is TRBD1 (6 bases). The CDR3 totals 15 residues. The V end was cut by 4 bases, the J end by 1 base, with 14 bases between. CDR1 SGHNT and CDR2 YYREEE come from the germline V gene (reference sequence). CDR3: CASSAYRDTNTEAFF. Written as DNA, the CDR3 is TGTGCCAGCAGCGCATATCGGGACACGAACACTGAAGCTTTCTTT.

The chain combines TRBV18 with TRBJ2-1, with 10 bases lining up with TRBD2. Germline V gene sequence: CDR1 KGHSH, CDR2 LQKENI. The CDR3 is 17 amino acids. Trimming cost V 5 bases and J 0 bases; bases outside gene matches: 7. The CDR3 here is CASSSGGASSSYNEQFF. The CDR3 DNA reads TGTGCCAGCTCAAGCGGGGGGGCCTCGAGCTCCTACAATGAGCAGTTCTTC. The variable domain in full, with the rest retrieved from reference TRBV18 and TRBJ2-1, is NAGVMQNPRHLVRRRGQEARLRCSPMKGHSHVYWYRQLPEEGLKFMVYLQKENIIDESGMPKERFSAEFPKEGPSILRIQQVVRGDSAAYFCASSSGGASSSYNEQFFGPGTRLTVL.

The chain has TRBV9 and TRBJ1-1; the D gene is possibly TRBD1 (6 bases). This CDR3 comprises 15 residues. V lost 3 bases to trimming and J lost 3 bases, with 15 bases between them. Germline V gene lookup returns CDR1 SGDLS and CDR2 YYNGEE. CDR3 in amino acids: CASSGTVTSDTEAFF. The CDR3 DNA reads as TGTGCCAGCAGCGGGACAGTAACTTCGGACACTGAAGCTTTCTTT.

This clone was counted only a few times. The chain employs TRBV30 and TRBJ1-1; 7 bases match TRBD1. After removal of 2 bases from V and 1 base from J, the junction contained 1 base not matched to a gene. The length of the CDR3 is 13 residues. CDR1 is GTSNPN, CDR2 SVGIG, per germline (reference sequence). This chain's CDR3 is CAWSRQGNTEAFF. CDR3 DNA sequence: TGTGCCTGGAGTAGACAGGGGAACACTGAAGCTTTCTTT.

This rearrangement joins TRBV4-1 to TRBJ1-3; D is possibly TRBD1 (5 bases). The V and J ends lost 0 bases and 7 bases respectively, with 13 bases between them. Germline CDR1 and CDR2: MGHRA and YSYEKL. There are 15 residues in the CDR3. CDR3 loop: CASSQDRARANTIYF. The CDR3 region has the DNA TGCGCCAGCAGCCAAGATAGGGCCAGGGCGAACACCATATATTTT.

The rearrangement links TRBV4-2 to TRBJ2-1, with 16 bases matching TRBD2. The germline CDR1 and CDR2 sequences are LGHNA and YNFKEQ. With 4 bases clipped from V and 4 bases from J, the junction kept 10 bases outside the gene matches. The CDR3 consists of 19 residues. CDR3 amino acids: CASSRSGTSGGALYNEQFF. CDR3 sequence (DNA): TGTGCCAGCAGCCGCTCCGGGACTAGCGGGGGGGCCCTTTACAATGAGCAGTTCTTC.

The rearrangement links TRBV30 to TRBJ2-3; 14 bases are shared with TRBD2. Trimming at V came to 2 bases and at J to 6 bases, leaving 4 bases not matched to a gene. Germline CDR1 is GTSNPN and CDR2 is SVGIG (reference sequence). The CDR3 runs to 15 residues. DNA for the CDR3: TGTGCCTGGAGTTTCGGGACTAGCGGGAGTGATACGCAGTATTTT. Protein: CAWSFGTSGSDTQYF.

The V gene is TRBV5-1, the J gene TRBJ1-4; 11 bases are shared with TRBD1. Germline V gene lookup returns CDR1 SGHRS and CDR2 YFSETQ. Losses at the gene ends were 4 bases for V and 8 bases for J; bases not matched to a gene: 4. The CDR3 runs to 14 residues. CDR3 amino acids: CASSMGQGGEKLFF. For the CDR3, the DNA is TGCGCCAGCAGCATGGGACAGGGGGGGGAAAAACTGTTTTTT. Filled out from reference TRBV5-1 and TRBJ1-4, the complete variable domain reads KAGVTQTPRYLIKTRGQQVTLSCSPISGHRSVSWYQQTPGQGLQFLFEYFSETQRNKGNFPGRFSGRQFSNSRSEMNVSTLELGDSALYLCASSMGQGGEKLFFGSGTQLSVL.

The rearrangement uses TRBV14 and TRBJ2-1, with a possible D match to TRBD2 (7 bases). This CDR3 has 13 residues. Germline CDR1 SGHDN, CDR2 FVKESK. Trimming shortened V by 6 bases and J by 13 bases, and 19 bases separated the two germline ends. The CDR3: CASRSTTGGSQFF. As DNA, the CDR3 is TGTGCCAGCAGGTCAACTACGGGGGGCTCTCAGTTCTTC.

The chain uses TRBV2 and TRBJ1-2, with 9 bases lining up with TRBD1. Germline V gene data show CDR1 as SNHLY and CDR2 as FYNNEI. The CDR3 covers 13 residues. V was pared by 6 bases and J by 7 bases, with 6 bases of the junction left unmatched. The DNA of the CDR3 is TGTGCCAGCAGCTGGGGACAGGGTCGTGGCTACACCTTC. This gives the protein CASSWGQGRGYTF.

This clone was recorded once. V gene TRBV2 combines with J gene TRBJ1-1; 10 bases line up with TRBD1. The trim removed 10 bases at V and 0 bases at J, leaving 8 bases unmatched. CDR3 length: 15 amino acids. From germline, CDR1 is SNHLY and CDR2 FYNNEI. CDR3 bases: TGTGCCAATTTCCGGGACAGGGGATTGAACACTGAAGCTTTCTTT. This codes for CANFRDRGLNTEAFF.

The rearrangement joins TRBV5-1 to TRBJ2-7, with D possibly TRBD1 on 6 matching bases. The CDR3 totals 14 residues. CDR1 is SGHRS and CDR2 is YFSETQ in the germline V gene. The V gene lost 0 bases and the J gene lost 3 bases, with 10 bases spanning the gap. The CDR3 loop is CASSLGGPIYEQYF. The CDR3 region has the DNA TGCGCCAGCAGCTTGGGGGGGCCCATCTACGAGCAGTACTTC. The full variable domain, its missing parts supplied by reference TRBV5-1 and TRBJ2-7, is KAGVTQTPRYLIKTRGQQVTLSCSPISGHRSVSWYQQTPGQGLQFLFEYFSETQRNKGNFPGRFSGRQFSNSRSEMNVSTLELGDSALYLCASSLGGPIYEQYFGPGTRLTVT.